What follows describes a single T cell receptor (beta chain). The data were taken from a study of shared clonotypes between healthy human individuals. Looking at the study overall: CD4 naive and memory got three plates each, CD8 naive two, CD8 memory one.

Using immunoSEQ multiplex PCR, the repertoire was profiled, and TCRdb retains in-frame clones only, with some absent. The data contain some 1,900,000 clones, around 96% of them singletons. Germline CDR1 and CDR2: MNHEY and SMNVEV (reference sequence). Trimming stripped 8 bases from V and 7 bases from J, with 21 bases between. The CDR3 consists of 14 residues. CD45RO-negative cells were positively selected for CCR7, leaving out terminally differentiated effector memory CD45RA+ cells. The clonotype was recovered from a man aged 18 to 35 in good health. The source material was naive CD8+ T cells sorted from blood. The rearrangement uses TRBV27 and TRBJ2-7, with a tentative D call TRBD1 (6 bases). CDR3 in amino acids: CASRITGTLGEQYF. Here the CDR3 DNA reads TGTGCCAGCCGAATCACCGGGACACTGGGGGAGCAGTACTTC.